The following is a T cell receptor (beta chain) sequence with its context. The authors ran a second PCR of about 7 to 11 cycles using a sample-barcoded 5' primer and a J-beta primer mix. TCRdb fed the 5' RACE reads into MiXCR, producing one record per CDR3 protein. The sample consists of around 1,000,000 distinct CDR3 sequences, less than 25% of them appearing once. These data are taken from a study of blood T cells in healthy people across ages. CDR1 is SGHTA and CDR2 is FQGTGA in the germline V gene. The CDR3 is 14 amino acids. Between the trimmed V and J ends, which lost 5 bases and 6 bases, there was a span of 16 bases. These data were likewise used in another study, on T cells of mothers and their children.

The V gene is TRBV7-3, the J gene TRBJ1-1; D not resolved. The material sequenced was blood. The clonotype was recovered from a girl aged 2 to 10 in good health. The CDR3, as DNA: TGTGCCAGCAGCCCAGGACCCTACAGCGCTGAAGCTTTCTTT. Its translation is CASSPGPYSAEAFF.